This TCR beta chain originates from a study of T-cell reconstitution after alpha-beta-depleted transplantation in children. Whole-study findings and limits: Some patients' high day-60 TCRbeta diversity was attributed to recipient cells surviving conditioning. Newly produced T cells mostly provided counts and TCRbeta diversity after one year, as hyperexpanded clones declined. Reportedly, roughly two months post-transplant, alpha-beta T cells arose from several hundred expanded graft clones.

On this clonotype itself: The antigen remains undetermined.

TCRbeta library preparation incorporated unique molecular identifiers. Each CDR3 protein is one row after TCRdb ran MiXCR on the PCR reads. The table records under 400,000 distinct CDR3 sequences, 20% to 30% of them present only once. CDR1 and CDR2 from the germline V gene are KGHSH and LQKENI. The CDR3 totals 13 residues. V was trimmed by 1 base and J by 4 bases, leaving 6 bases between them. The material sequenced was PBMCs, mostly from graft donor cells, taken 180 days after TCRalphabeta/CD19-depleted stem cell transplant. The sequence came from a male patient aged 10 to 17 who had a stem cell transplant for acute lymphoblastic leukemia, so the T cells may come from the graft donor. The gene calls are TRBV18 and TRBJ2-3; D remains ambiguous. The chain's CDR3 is CASSPQLADTQYF. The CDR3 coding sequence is TGTGCCAGCTCACCACAGCTTGCAGATACGCAGTATTTT.